The 5 T cell receptor beta chains listed next were all sequenced from one sample in a study of identical twins. TCRdb re-called the 5' RACE reads with MiXCR, one entry per CDR3 protein. This table holds about 520,000 distinct CDR3 sequences, approximately 22% found once. In addition, the sample was reused for a study of T cells expressing NK-cell markers.

Sequencing was carried out using CD4+ T cells sorted from blood. All receptors derive from a woman aged 18-35 years in good health.

This clonotype was detected ten times or more. At one of its ends the junction is not consistent with the germline gene, which may arise from a read error. The chain couples TRBV5-1 to TRBJ2-5; D gene unclear. The CDR3 covers 11 residues. CDR1 and CDR2 from the germline V gene are SGHRS and YFSETQ. CDR3 sequence: CASSAQETQYF. Written as DNA, the CDR3 is TGTGCCAGCAGCGCTCAAGAGACCCAGTACTTC.

The chain is built from TRBV12-3 or TRBV12-4 and TRBJ1-2; 8 bases are shared with TRBD1. V lost 5 bases to trimming and J lost 8 bases; unmatched junction nucleotides: 7. The CDR3 is made up of 13 amino acids. The CDR3, as DNA: TGTGCCAGCAGTACCGACAGGGGTGGGGGCTACACCTTC. It codes for CASSTDRGGGYTF.

V and J are TRBV7-9 and TRBJ2-2; 8 nucleotides match TRBD1. With 2 bases clipped from V and 7 bases from J, the junction kept 12 bases outside the gene matches. The CDR3 loop spans 17 amino acids. Germline V gives CDR1 SEHNR, CDR2 FQNEAQ (reference sequence). This CDR3 reads CASSLMRRTGFGGELFF. CDR3 coding DNA: TGTGCCAGCAGCTTAATGCGTAGGACAGGGTTCGGCGGGGAGCTGTTTTTT.

The chain is built from TRBV10-3 and TRBJ2-2; 8 bases match TRBD2. Per germline, CDR1 ENHRY and CDR2 SYGVKD. The CDR3 runs to 16 residues. The junction had 3 bases not matched to a gene; V was cut back by 0 bases and J by 3 bases. The CDR3 DNA follows: TGTGCCATCAGTGAGTCCAGCGGGGGTTACACCGGGGAGCTGTTTTTT. The encoded protein is CAISESSGGYTGELFF.

The rearrangement links TRBV5-1 to TRBJ2-7, with D perhaps matching TRBD1 (6 bases). Germline CDR1 reads SGHRS; CDR2 reads YFSETQ. This CDR3 spans 16 amino acids. The ends were cut back, 0 bases at V and 2 bases at J, with 15 bases in the middle. This chain's CDR3 is CASSLGGRGSAYEQYF. The CDR3 DNA sequence: TGCGCCAGCAGCTTGGGTGGCAGGGGAAGCGCCTACGAGCAGTACTTC.